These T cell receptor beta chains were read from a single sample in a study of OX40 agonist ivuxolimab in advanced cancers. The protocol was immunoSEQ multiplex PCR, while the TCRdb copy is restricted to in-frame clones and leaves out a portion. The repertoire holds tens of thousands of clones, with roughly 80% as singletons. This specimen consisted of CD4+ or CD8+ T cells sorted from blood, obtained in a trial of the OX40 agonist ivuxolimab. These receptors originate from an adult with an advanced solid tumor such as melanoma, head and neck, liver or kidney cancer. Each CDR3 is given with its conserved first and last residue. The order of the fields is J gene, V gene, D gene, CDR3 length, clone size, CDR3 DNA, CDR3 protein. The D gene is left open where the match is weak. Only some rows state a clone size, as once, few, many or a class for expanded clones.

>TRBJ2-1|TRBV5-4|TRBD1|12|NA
TGTGCCAGCCGGACAGGGGGAGCTGAGCAGTTCTTC
CASRTGGAEQFF
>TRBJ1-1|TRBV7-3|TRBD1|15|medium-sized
TGTGCCAGCAGGTTCGCCGGGACAGCCAACACTGAAGCTTTCTTT
CASRFAGTANTEAFF
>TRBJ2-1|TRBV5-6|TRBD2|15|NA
TGTGCCAGCAGCCGAGCGGGGGGGCCCGACAATGAGCAGTTCTTC
CASSRAGGPDNEQFF
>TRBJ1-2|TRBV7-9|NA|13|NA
TGTGCCAGCAGCTTAGAGACAGTCTATGGCTACACCTTC
CASSLETVYGYTF
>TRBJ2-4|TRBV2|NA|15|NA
TGTGCCAGCAGTACAGGTTGGGAAGGGAAAAACATTCAGTACTTC
CASSTGWEGKNIQYF
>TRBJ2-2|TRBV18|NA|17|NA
TGTGCCAGCTCACCATACCGGGACGGACCTAACACCGGGGAGCTGTTTTTT
CASSPYRDGPNTGELFF
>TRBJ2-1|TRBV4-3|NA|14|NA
TGCGCCAGCAGCCAGAGATCCGGATGGAATGAGCAGTTCTTC
CASSQRSGWNEQFF
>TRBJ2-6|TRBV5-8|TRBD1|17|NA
TGTGCCAGCAGCCGGGGACAGGGGAATGGCGGGGCCAACGTCCTGACTTTC
CASSRGQGNGGANVLTF
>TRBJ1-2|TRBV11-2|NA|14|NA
TGTGCCAGCAGCCTAACAACCACTAACTATGGCTACACCTTC
CASSLTTTNYGYTF
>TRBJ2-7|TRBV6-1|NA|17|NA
TGTGCCAGCAGTGAATTCGGGGGACCCGTGAGCTCCTACGAGCAGTACTTC
CASSEFGGPVSSYEQYF
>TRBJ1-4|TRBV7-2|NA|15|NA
TGTGCCAGCAGACCCGGACAATCAACTAATGAAAAACTGTTTTTT
CASRPGQSTNEKLFF
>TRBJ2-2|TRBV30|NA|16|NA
TGTGCCTGGAGTGTACTTGGCAGGGGAGGATTCGGGGAGCTGTTTTTT
CAWSVLGRGGFGELFF
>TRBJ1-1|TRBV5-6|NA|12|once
TGTGCCAGTACCGGAGGGAACACTGAAGCTTTCTTT
CASTGGNTEAFF
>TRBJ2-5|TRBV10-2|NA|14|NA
TGCGCCAGCAGGGACTATCAGGCAGGAGAGACCCAGTACTTC
CASRDYQAGETQYF
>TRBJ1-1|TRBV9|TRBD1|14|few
TGTGCCAGCAGCGAGCAGGGGGCAAACACTGAAGCTTTCTTT
CASSEQGANTEAFF
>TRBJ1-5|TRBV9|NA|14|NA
TGTGCCAGCAGCTCCCAACCAGGGGATCAGCCCCAGCATTTT
CASSSQPGDQPQHF
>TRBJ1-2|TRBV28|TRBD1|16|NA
TGTGCCAGCAGTAGATTCCCGGGACAGGGGGCCGATGGCTACACCTTC
CASSRFPGQGADGYTF
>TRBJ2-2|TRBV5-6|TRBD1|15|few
TGTGCCAGCACCCCTTGGGACAGGCACACCGGGGAGCTGTTTTTT
CASTPWDRHTGELFF
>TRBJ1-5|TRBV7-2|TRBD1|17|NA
TGTGCCAGCAGCTTACTCTATGGACAGGCTAGCAATCAGCCCCAGCATTTT
CASSLLYGQASNQPQHF
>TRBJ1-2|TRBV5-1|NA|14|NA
TGCGCCAGCAGCTCCCTGGACGGCGACTATGGCTACACCTTC
CASSSLDGDYGYTF
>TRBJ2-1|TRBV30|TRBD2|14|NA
TGTGCCTGGACTCCCCTAGCGGTTTACAATGAGCAGTTCTTC
CAWTPLAVYNEQFF
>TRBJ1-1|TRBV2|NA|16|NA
TGTGCCAGTAGGAAGAGTACGGGGGTTAAGAACACTGAAGCTTTCTTT
CASRKSTGVKNTEAFF
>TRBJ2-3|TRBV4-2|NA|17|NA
TGTGCCAGCAGCCAAGATCTGACGAGGCATCACCCAGATACGCAGTATTTT
CASSQDLTRHHPDTQYF
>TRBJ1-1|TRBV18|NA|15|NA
TGTGCCAGCTCACCGACGACAGGTATGAACACTGAAGCTTTCTTT
CASSPTTGMNTEAFF
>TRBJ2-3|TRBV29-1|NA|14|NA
TGCAGCGTGGCTTTAGCGGCACTCACAGATACGCAGTATTTT
CSVALAALTDTQYF
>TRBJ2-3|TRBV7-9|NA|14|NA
TGTGCCAGCAGTCCGGGACTTAGCGCAGATACGCAGTATTTT
CASSPGLSADTQYF
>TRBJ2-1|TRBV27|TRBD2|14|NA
TGTGCCAGCAGTTCACTAGCGGCTTTTAATGAGCAGTTCTTC
CASSSLAAFNEQFF
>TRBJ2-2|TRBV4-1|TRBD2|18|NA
TGCGCCAGCAGCCAAAAGGTCGCGGGGGGTACGAACACCGGGGAGCTGTTTTTT
CASSQKVAGGTNTGELFF
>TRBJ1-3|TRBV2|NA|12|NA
TGTGCCAGCAGTGAGGTATCTTACACCATATATTTT
CASSEVSYTIYF
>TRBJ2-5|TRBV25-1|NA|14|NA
TGTGCCAGCAGTGTAGACAGGCTCCAAGAGACCCAGTACTTC
CASSVDRLQETQYF
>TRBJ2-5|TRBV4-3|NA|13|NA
TGCGCCAGCAGCCCTAGTGGGAGCCAGACCCAGTACTTC
CASSPSGSQTQYF
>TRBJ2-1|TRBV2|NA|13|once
TGTGCCAGCAGTGTGATACAGTCCAATGAGCAGTTCTTC
CASSVIQSNEQFF
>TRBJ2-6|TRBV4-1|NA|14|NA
TGCGCCAGCCAATGGCTTACTGGGGCCAACGTCCTGACTTTC
CASQWLTGANVLTF
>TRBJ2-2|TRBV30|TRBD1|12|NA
TGTACAGGGGGAAGGGACACCGGGGAGCTGTTTTTT
CTGGRDTGELFF
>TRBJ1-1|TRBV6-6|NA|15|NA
TGTGCCAGCAGTTACTCGGCACCGGCGAGCACTGAAGCTTTCTTT
CASSYSAPASTEAFF
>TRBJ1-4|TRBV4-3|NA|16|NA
TGCGCCAGCAGCCAAGATATCTCCCGGGCGTCGGAAAAACTGTTTTTT
CASSQDISRASEKLFF
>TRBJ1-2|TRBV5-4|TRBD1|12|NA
TGTGCCAGCAGCAAGGACAGGGGGGGCTACACCTTC
CASSKDRGGYTF
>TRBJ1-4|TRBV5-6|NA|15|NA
TGTGCCAGCAGCTTGTATGTAACGATCAATGAAAAACTGTTTTTT
CASSLYVTINEKLFF
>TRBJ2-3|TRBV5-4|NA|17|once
TGTGCCAGCAGCCAAGATCTGACGAGGCATCACCCAGATACGCAGTATTTT
CASSQDLTRHHPDTQYF
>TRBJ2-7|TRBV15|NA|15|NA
TGTGCCACCAGCAGAGATTACGGGGAGGACTACGAGCAGTACTTC
CATSRDYGEDYEQYF
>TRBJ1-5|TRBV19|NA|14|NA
TGTGCCAGTAGTATTCTGGGGGCGAATCAGCCCCAGCATTTT
CASSILGANQPQHF
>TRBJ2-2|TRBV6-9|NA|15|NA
TGTGCCGGCAGTTATGCCCACAGGGACCACGGGGAGCTGTTTTTT
CAGSYAHRDHGELFF
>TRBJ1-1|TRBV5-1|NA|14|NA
TGCGCCAGCAGCCCCCAGGGTTCTGGCACTGAAGCTTTCTTT
CASSPQGSGTEAFF
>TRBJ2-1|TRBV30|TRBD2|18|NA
TGTGCCTGGAGGACCCGGGGATCGGAACTAGCGGGGTACAATGAGCAGTTCTTC
CAWRTRGSELAGYNEQFF
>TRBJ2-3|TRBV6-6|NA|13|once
TGTGCCAGCAGTTCCCTCGGACAGGATACGCAGTATTTT
CASSSLGQDTQYF
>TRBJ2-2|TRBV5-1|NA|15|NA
TGCGCCAGCAGCTTGCCGGCAGCTAACACCGGGGAGCTGTTTTTT
CASSLPAANTGELFF
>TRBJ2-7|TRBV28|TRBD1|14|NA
TGTGCCAGCAGCATAGCAGGGGGCGGGTACGAGCAGTACTTC
CASSIAGGGYEQYF
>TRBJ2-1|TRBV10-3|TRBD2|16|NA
TGTGCCATCAGTCTTACCGGGAGGACCTCTTCCAATGAGCAGTTCTTC
CAISLTGRTSSNEQFF
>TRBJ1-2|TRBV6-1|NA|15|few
TGTGCCAGCAGTGAAGCGGGTCGGGGGAACTATGGCTACACCTTC
CASSEAGRGNYGYTF
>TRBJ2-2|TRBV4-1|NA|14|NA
TGCGCCAGCAGCCAAGTTGTTCACACCGGGGAGCTGTTTTTT
CASSQVVHTGELFF
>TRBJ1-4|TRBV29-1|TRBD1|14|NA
TGCAGCGTTTCAGGCTGGGACAGGGCTGAAAAACTGTTTTTT
CSVSGWDRAEKLFF
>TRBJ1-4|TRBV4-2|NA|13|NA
TGTGCCAGCAGCCGCTTCACTAATGAAAAACTGTTTTTT
CASSRFTNEKLFF